This T cell receptor (beta chain) comes out of a study of blood T cells in healthy people across ages. Study summary: About one barcoded beta molecule was captured per two T cells (by template switching).

This clonotype showed up just once. Its antigen is unknown. Study findings and constraints: Any conclusive comparison of naive versus antigen-experienced cells was prevented by using unsorted PBMCs. Estimates based on one million T cells were treated as lower bounds.

The CDR3 spans 15 residues. V shed 3 bases, J shed 10 bases, and the junction held 13 bases outside the gene matches. The germline gives CDR1 SGHRS, CDR2 YFSETQ. With a J-beta primer mix and a sample-barcoded 5' primer, a second PCR ran about 6 to 11 cycles. TCRdb called the 5' RACE reads again in MiXCR, with one record for every CDR3 protein. The table has approximately 1.5 million distinct CDR3 sequences, 30% to 35% seen once. This TCR was sampled from a woman younger than 45 in good health. The sample consisted of blood. V and J are TRBV5-1 and TRBJ2-3, with TRBD1 matching 8 bases. This chain's CDR3 is CASSSNLLTGDAQYF. CDR3 DNA sequence: TGCGCCAGCAGCTCGAACCTCCTGACAGGGGATGCGCAGTATTTT.